These 22 T cell receptor beta chains were all obtained from the same sample, sequenced in a study of T cells in narcolepsy (dated by TCRdb to 2016 to 2019). To prepare the library, the immunoSEQ multiplex PCR assay was applied. TCRdb limited this immuneACCESS table to in-frame rearrangements with V and J called. A share of clones is missing; checked studies link under half to unresolved V genes, and the rest is unexplained. Recorded for this sample are about 33,000 clones; about 84% of them occurred a single time. Around 1.3% of the sample comes from the top ten. Sample: CD45RA- memory CD4+ T cells from PBMCs. In light of the paper, this sample's cell subset or site label describes: memory T cells sorted ex vivo from peripheral blood. These receptors were obtained from a human donor with narcolepsy.

The J gene is TRBJ1-2, the V gene TRBV6-4; D might be TRBD1 (5 bases). This CDR3 contains 14 residues. With 2 bases removed from V and 7 bases from J, the gap between germline ends came to 14 bases. Germline lookup yields CDR1 MRHNA and CDR2 SNTAGT. CDR3 nucleotides: TGTGCCAGCAGTGACCCTGCAGGGTTCAGTGGCTACACCTTC. Its protein is CASSDPAGFSGYTF.

The rearrangement joins TRBV6-1 to TRBJ2-5; D may correspond to TRBD1 or TRBD2 (5 bases each). Germline V gene lookup returns CDR1 MNHNS and CDR2 SASEGT. This CDR3 spans 15 amino acids. Trimming pared 7 bases from V and 3 bases from J, leaving 18 bases between. CDR3 in amino acids: CASTLLWGKEETQYF. In DNA form, the CDR3 reads TGTGCCAGCACCCTTTTGTGGGGGAAAGAAGAGACCCAGTACTTC.

The chain couples TRBV2 to TRBJ1-2, with 7 bases identical to TRBD1. The junction had 4 bases not matched to a gene; V was cut back by 6 bases and J by 3 bases. This CDR3 has 13 amino acids. Germline assignment: CDR1 SNHLY and CDR2 FYNNEI. The CDR3 coding sequence is TGTGCCAGCAGGGGCGGGACAGACTATGGCTACACCTTC. It is translated as CASRGGTDYGYTF.

The chain employs TRBV9 and TRBJ1-5; D not resolved. The CDR3 is 13 amino acids. Germline V gene data show CDR1 as SGDLS and CDR2 as YYNGEE. The V and J ends lost 3 bases and 4 bases respectively, with 8 bases between them. The CDR3 sequence is CASSGDPNQPQHF. The CDR3, as DNA: TGTGCCAGCAGCGGAGATCCGAATCAGCCCCAGCATTTT.

This rearrangement joins TRBV7-2 to TRBJ2-5; TRBD1 agrees at 8 bases. Germline V gives CDR1 SGHTA, CDR2 FQGNSA. The CDR3 covers 15 residues. The V and J ends lost 5 bases and 4 bases, in that order; junction bases with no gene match: 9. This chain's CDR3 is CASSAYSGTGETQYF. The CDR3 DNA sequence: TGTGCCAGCAGCGCCTACTCCGGGACAGGAGAGACCCAGTACTTC.

The V gene is TRBV4-3, the J gene TRBJ1-6, with D perhaps matching TRBD1 (5 bases). CDR1 is LGHNA and CDR2 is YSLEER in the germline V gene. The CDR3 extends over 15 amino acids. The V and J ends lost 5 bases and 0 bases respectively, with 8 bases between them. Written as DNA, the CDR3 is TGCGCCAGCAGCAGGGGAAGCTCCTATAATTCACCCCTCCACTTT. Translating it yields CASSRGSSYNSPLHF.

The chain recombines TRBV6-6 with TRBJ1-2; maybe TRBD1 (6 bases). Per the germline V gene, CDR1 is MNHNY and CDR2 is SVGAGI (reference sequence). Trimming left V 5 bases short and J 12 bases short, with 13 bases between. CDR3 length: 11 amino acids. DNA of the CDR3: TGTGCCAGCAGTCCACAGACAGGAGACACCTTC. Encoded protein: CASSPQTGDTF.

J is TRBJ2-3 and V is TRBV9, with 7 nucleotides matching TRBD1. The CDR3 contains 14 residues. Germline CDR1 and CDR2: SGDLS and YYNGEE. V lost 0 bases, J lost 5 bases, and 3 bases stayed unmatched. The CDR3 reads CASSVAAGGDTQYF. CDR3 nucleotide sequence: TGTGCCAGCAGCGTAGCGGCAGGGGGAGATACGCAGTATTTT.

This clone showed up just once. CDR3 DNA sequence: TGTGCCAGCAGTCCCTCGGGGGGCGTTGGCTACACCTTC. This codes for CASSPSGGVGYTF. V and J are TRBV6-4 and TRBJ1-2; D perhaps matches TRBD1 (6 bases). Between the trimmed V and J ends, which lost 5 bases and 7 bases, there was a span of 14 bases. This CDR3 region has 13 residues. Germline V gives CDR1 MRHNA, CDR2 SNTAGT.

This clone was picked up one time. One end of the junction fails to match germline, which may point to a read error. Additional DNA sequences in this sample encode the identical CDR3. The rearrangement joins TRBV6-4 to TRBJ1-2, with D possibly matching TRBD1 (5 bases). The CDR3 has 13 amino acids. CDR1 and CDR2 from the germline V gene are MRHNA and SNTAGT. The CDR3 sequence: CASSAGQNYGYTF. The CDR3 DNA sequence: TGTGCCAGCAGTGCAGGGCAGAATTATGGTTACACCTTC.

V is TRBV5-1 and J is TRBJ2-3; 11 nucleotides line up with TRBD1. V gave up 1 base and J gave up 6 bases; unmatched junction bases: 10. In germline, CDR1 is SGHRS, CDR2 YFSETQ. The CDR3 is 17 residues long. CDR3 in DNA: TGCGCCAGCAGCTTGAGTGGCGGACAGGGGGCAGGGGATACGCAGTATTTT. Its protein is CASSLSGGQGAGDTQYF.

The chain employs TRBV28 and TRBJ1-4; possibly TRBD1 for D (6 bases). Germline-derived CDR1 and CDR2 are MDHEN and SYDVKM. The CDR3 is made up of 15 amino acids. Deletions cut 6 bases from V and 8 bases from J, with 19 bases between. As DNA, the CDR3 is TGTGCCAGCAGATATCAACAGGGTTCTGGAGAAAAACTGTTTTTT. Translation: CASRYQQGSGEKLFF. The entire variable domain, with the rest obtained from reference TRBV28 and TRBJ1-4, is as follows: DVKVTQSSRYLVKRTGEKVFLECVQDMDHENMFWYRQDPGLGLRLIYFSYDVKMKEKGDIPEGYSVSREKKERFSLILESASTNQTSMYLCASRYQQGSGEKLFFGSGTQLSVL.

This clone showed up just once. In nucleotides, the CDR3 is TGTGCCAGTAGTGTTCGGGGGGCGAGAGCAACTAATGAAAAACTGTTTTTT. Its protein is CASSVRGARATNEKLFF. The chain uses TRBV19 and TRBJ1-4, with a possible D match to TRBD1 (6 bases). Germline V gene lookup returns CDR1 LNHDA and CDR2 SQIVND (reference sequence). Trimming pared 5 bases from V and 0 bases from J, leaving 16 bases between. The CDR3 length is 17 residues.

The genes are TRBV9 and TRBJ2-5, with D possibly TRBD2 on 7 matching bases. CDR3 size: 15 residues. The V end lost 4 bases, the J end lost 5 bases, and 18 bases lay between the germline ends. Germline V gene lookup returns CDR1 SGDLS and CDR2 YYNGEE. In nucleotides, the CDR3 is TGTGCCAGCAGCTTTTCCCGGGGAGGGGGGGAGACCCAGTACTTC. It translates to CASSFSRGGGETQYF.

The chain recombines TRBV4-2 with TRBJ2-2; D may be TRBD1 (6 bases). The CDR3 contains 15 residues. The germline V and J ends were trimmed by 0 bases and 2 bases, with 7 bases remaining between them. From germline, CDR1 is LGHNA and CDR2 YNFKEQ. CDR3 sequence reads: CASSQEGGNTGELFF. The CDR3 bases are TGTGCCAGCAGCCAAGAAGGGGGAAACACCGGGGAGCTGTTTTTT.

J is TRBJ1-3 and V is TRBV30; tentative D call: TRBD1 (6 bases). This CDR3 has 15 amino acids. Per the germline V gene, CDR1 is GTSNPN and CDR2 is SVGIG (reference sequence). V lost 5 bases and J 0 bases, leaving 14 bases between the germline ends. CDR3: CAWAKQGSSGNTIYF. As DNA, the CDR3 is TGTGCCTGGGCGAAACAGGGTAGCTCTGGAAACACCATATATTTT.

The V and J genes are TRBV18 and TRBJ2-5, with D possibly being TRBD1 (5 bases). Germline lookup yields CDR1 KGHSH and CDR2 LQKENI. Trimming pared 2 bases from V and 3 bases from J, leaving 10 bases between. The CDR3 extends over 14 amino acids. The CDR3: CASSPSYRKETQYF. The DNA for the CDR3 is TGTGCCAGCTCACCAAGCTACAGGAAAGAGACCCAGTACTTC. Filled out from reference TRBV18 and TRBJ2-5, the complete variable domain reads NAGVMQNPRHLVRRRGQEARLRCSPMKGHSHVYWYRQLPEEGLKFMVYLQKENIIDESGMPKERFSAEFPKEGPSILRIQQVVRGDSAAYFCASSPSYRKETQYFGPGTRLLVL.

This CDR3 reads CASSRDRLSNYGYTF. The CDR3 nucleotides are TGTGCCAGCAGCCGGGACAGGCTATCTAACTATGGCTACACCTTC. The chain has TRBV7-3 and TRBJ1-2; 8 bases fit TRBD1. The CDR3 length is 15 residues. Germline CDR1 reads SGHTA; CDR2 reads FQGTGA. The V segment lost 5 bases and the J segment 0 bases; nucleotides outside the gene matches: 5.

The chain couples TRBV19 to TRBJ1-5; 9 bases agree with TRBD1. The V gene's germline CDR1 is LNHDA and CDR2 SQIVND (reference sequence). CDR3 length equals 13 residues. V gave up 8 bases and J gave up 7 bases; unmatched junction bases: 6. The CDR3 loop reads CASGGTGSQPQHF. As DNA, the CDR3 is TGTGCCAGTGGGGGGACAGGGAGCCAGCCCCAGCATTTT.

This clone was picked up one time. The chain employs TRBV6-5 and TRBJ1-4; D is ambiguous. The CDR3 is 13 residues long. The germline V gene encodes CDR1 MNHEY and CDR2 SVGAGI. The V gene lost 2 bases and the J gene lost 4 bases, with 5 bases spanning the gap. The CDR3 reads CASSYGLNEKLFF. The CDR3 nucleotides are TGTGCCAGCAGTTACGGCCTTAATGAAAAACTGTTTTTT.

V and J are TRBV14 and TRBJ1-1, with 9 bases matching TRBD1. After removal of 9 bases from V and 3 bases from J, the junction contained 5 bases not matched to a gene. Looked up from germline, CDR1 is SGHDN and CDR2 is FVKESK. The CDR3 runs 13 residues. This CDR3 is CASLQGADTEAFF. CDR3 bases: TGTGCCAGTTTACAGGGGGCAGACACTGAAGCTTTCTTT.

J is TRBJ2-3 and V is TRBV27; TRBD1 might be the D (6 bases). The CDR3 extends over 16 amino acids. Trimming pared 1 base from V and 0 bases from J, leaving 11 bases between. CDR1 is MNHEY, CDR2 SMNVEV, per germline (reference sequence). CDR3 nucleotides: TGTGCCAGCAGTTTATTTGGGGGCCCTAGCACAGATACGCAGTATTTT. It specifies CASSLFGGPSTDTQYF.